A selection of T cell receptor beta chains follows, all from one sample in a study of shared clonotypes between healthy human individuals. Clones were read by immunoSEQ multiplex PCR, and TCRdb kept only the in-frame ones, dropping some. The table has roughly 2,000,000 clones, about 94% seen once; the top ten hold around 1%. Source material: naive CD8+ T cells sorted from blood. The source of these receptors is a man aged 18 to 30 in good health. CDR3s include the opening cysteine and the closing phenylalanine or tryptophan. The order of the fields is CDR3 protein, CDR3 DNA, J gene, CDR3 length, V gene, clone size, D gene. A D gene is named only where the DNA matches it firmly. The size of a clone is reported for some rows only, either as once, few or many, or as a class for expanded clones.

cdr3_aa: CASSLNGIYGYTF; cdr3_nt: TGTGCCAGCAGCTTAAATGGGATCTATGGCTACACCTTC; j_call: TRBJ1-2; cdr3_length: 13; v_call: TRBV7-2; clone_size: .; d_call: .
cdr3_aa: CASSESRAGGQDTDTQYF; cdr3_nt: TGCGCCAGCAGTGAGTCGAGAGCGGGGGGGCAGGACACAGATACGCAGTATTTT; j_call: TRBJ2-3; cdr3_length: 18; v_call: TRBV10-1; clone_size: .; d_call: TRBD2
cdr3_aa: CASSLGVNEQFF; cdr3_nt: TGTGCCAGCAGCTTGGGCGTCAATGAGCAGTTCTTC; j_call: TRBJ2-1; cdr3_length: 12; v_call: TRBV5-6; clone_size: .; d_call: .
cdr3_aa: CASSLSDGSYEQYF; cdr3_nt: TGTGCCAGCAGCTTATCGGACGGTTCCTACGAGCAGTACTTC; j_call: TRBJ2-7; cdr3_length: 14; v_call: TRBV7-9; clone_size: .; d_call: .
cdr3_aa: CASSQQGETKDEQFF; cdr3_nt: TGTGCCAGCAGTCAACAGGGGGAGACGAAGGATGAGCAGTTCTTC; j_call: TRBJ2-1; cdr3_length: 15; v_call: TRBV28; clone_size: .; d_call: TRBD1
cdr3_aa: CASSLLGPSYEQYF; cdr3_nt: TGCGCCAGCAGCCTTTTAGGACCTTCCTACGAGCAGTACTTC; j_call: TRBJ2-7; cdr3_length: 14; v_call: TRBV5-1; clone_size: .; d_call: .
cdr3_aa: CASSYSAGGTGELFF; cdr3_nt: TGTGCCAGCAGTTACTCGGCGGGGGGCACCGGGGAGCTGTTTTTT; j_call: TRBJ2-2; cdr3_length: 15; v_call: TRBV6-5; clone_size: .; d_call: TRBD2
cdr3_aa: CASSLEQGAGEQYF; cdr3_nt: TGTGCCAGCAGCTTGGAACAGGGGGCGGGCGAGCAGTACTTC; j_call: TRBJ2-7; cdr3_length: 14; v_call: TRBV5-6; clone_size: .; d_call: TRBD1
cdr3_aa: CASSQGTGATYEQYF; cdr3_nt: TGCGCCAGCAGCCAAGGAACGGGAGCGACCTACGAGCAGTACTTC; j_call: TRBJ2-7; cdr3_length: 15; v_call: TRBV4-3; clone_size: once; d_call: .
cdr3_aa: CASSLHSSISYEQYF; cdr3_nt: TGTGCCAGCAGTCTCCACAGTTCTATCTCCTACGAGCAGTACTTC; j_call: TRBJ2-7; cdr3_length: 15; v_call: TRBV27; clone_size: .; d_call: .
cdr3_aa: CASSPWSSGSGNEQFF; cdr3_nt: TGTGCCAGCAGCCCCTGGAGTAGCGGGAGTGGAAATGAGCAGTTCTTC; j_call: TRBJ2-1; cdr3_length: 16; v_call: TRBV9; clone_size: .; d_call: TRBD2
cdr3_aa: CASSQGRGSYNEQFF; cdr3_nt: TGCGCCAGCAGCCAAGGGCGTGGGAGTTACAATGAGCAGTTCTTC; j_call: TRBJ2-1; cdr3_length: 15; v_call: TRBV4-3; clone_size: .; d_call: .
cdr3_aa: CSVGFNNEQFF; cdr3_nt: TGCAGCGTTGGTTTCAACAATGAGCAGTTCTTC; j_call: TRBJ2-1; cdr3_length: 11; v_call: TRBV29-1; clone_size: .; d_call: .
cdr3_aa: CASSTPQGAGDTQYF; cdr3_nt: TGTGCCAGCAGCACACCACAGGGGGCTGGAGATACGCAGTATTTT; j_call: TRBJ2-3; cdr3_length: 15; v_call: TRBV7-9; clone_size: once; d_call: TRBD1
cdr3_aa: CASSELHRGVYYGYTF; cdr3_nt: TGTGCCAGCAGTGAACTTCACAGGGGGGTTTACTATGGCTACACCTTC; j_call: TRBJ1-2; cdr3_length: 16; v_call: TRBV6-1; clone_size: .; d_call: TRBD1
cdr3_aa: CASSLSGAGETQYF; cdr3_nt: TGTGCCAGCAGTTTATCTGGGGCGGGAGAGACCCAGTACTTC; j_call: TRBJ2-5; cdr3_length: 14; v_call: TRBV27; clone_size: .; d_call: .
cdr3_aa: CASSLGQMGQYF; cdr3_nt: TGTGCCAGCAGCTTGGGACAAATGGGCCAGTACTTC; j_call: TRBJ2-5; cdr3_length: 12; v_call: TRBV11-2; clone_size: .; d_call: .
cdr3_aa: CASSEEGYSGNTIYF; cdr3_nt: TGTGCCAGCAGTGAGGAGGGGTACTCTGGAAACACCATATATTTT; j_call: TRBJ1-3; cdr3_length: 15; v_call: TRBV6-1; clone_size: .; d_call: .
cdr3_aa: CASSQVTTGGAWEQYF; cdr3_nt: TGCGCCAGCAGCCAAGTTACGACAGGGGGCGCGTGGGAGCAGTACTTC; j_call: TRBJ2-7; cdr3_length: 16; v_call: TRBV4-1; clone_size: once; d_call: TRBD1
cdr3_aa: CASSLFGQANYEQYF; cdr3_nt: TGTGCCAGCAGCCTTTTTGGTCAGGCGAACTACGAGCAGTACTTC; j_call: TRBJ2-7; cdr3_length: 15; v_call: TRBV14; clone_size: .; d_call: .
cdr3_aa: CASSADRGIVEQYF; cdr3_nt: TGTGCCAGCAGCGCCGACAGGGGAATTGTTGAGCAGTACTTC; j_call: TRBJ2-7; cdr3_length: 14; v_call: TRBV5-5; clone_size: .; d_call: TRBD1